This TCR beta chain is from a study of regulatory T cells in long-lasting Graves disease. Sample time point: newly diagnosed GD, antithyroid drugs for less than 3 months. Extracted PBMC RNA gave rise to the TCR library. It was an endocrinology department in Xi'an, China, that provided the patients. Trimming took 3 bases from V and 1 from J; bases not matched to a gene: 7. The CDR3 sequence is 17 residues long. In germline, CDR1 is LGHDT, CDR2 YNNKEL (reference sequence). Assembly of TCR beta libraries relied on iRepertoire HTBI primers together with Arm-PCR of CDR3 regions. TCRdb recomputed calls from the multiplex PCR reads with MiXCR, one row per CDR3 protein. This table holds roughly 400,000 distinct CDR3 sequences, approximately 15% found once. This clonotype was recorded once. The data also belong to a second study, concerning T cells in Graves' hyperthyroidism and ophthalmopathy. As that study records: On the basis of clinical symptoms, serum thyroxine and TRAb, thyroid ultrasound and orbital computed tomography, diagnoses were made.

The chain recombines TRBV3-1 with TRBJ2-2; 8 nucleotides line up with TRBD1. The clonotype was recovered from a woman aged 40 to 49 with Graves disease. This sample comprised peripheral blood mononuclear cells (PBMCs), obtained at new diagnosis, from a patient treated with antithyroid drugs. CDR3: CASSQQPGQENTGELFF. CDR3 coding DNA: TGTGCCAGCAGCCAGCAACCGGGACAGGAGAACACCGGGGAGCTGTTTTTT. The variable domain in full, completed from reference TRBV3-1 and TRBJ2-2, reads DTAVSQTPKYLVTQMGNDKSIKCEQNLGHDTMYWYKQDSKKFLKIMFSYNNKELIINETVPNRFSPKSPDKAHLNLHINSLELGDSAVYFCASSQQPGQENTGELFFGEGSRLTVL.